These 9 T cell receptor beta chains were sequenced from one sample in a study of T cells after yellow fever vaccination. One entry per CDR3 protein, called by TCRdb with MiXCR from the 5' RACE reads. The sample includes 170,000 or so distinct CDR3 sequences, 5.5% to 7.5% of them seen just once. This material consisted of CD4+ T cells sorted from PBMCs, taken on the day of the first yellow fever vaccination. These receptors all come from a man aged 18 to 35 who received the YFV17D yellow fever vaccine.

This clonotype was found many times. This chain connects TRBV7-2 to TRBJ2-5, with D perhaps TRBD1 (6 bases). Per the germline V gene, CDR1 is SGHTA and CDR2 is FQGNSA. There are 15 residues in the CDR3. V lost 4 bases, J lost 1 base, and 13 bases lay in between. The CDR3 reads CASSSAQGPQETQYF. The CDR3 DNA sequence: TGTGCCAGCAGCTCCGCACAGGGTCCCCAAGAGACCCAGTACTTC.

At least ten counts were recorded for this clonotype. The chain combines TRBV19 with TRBJ2-5; 9 bases line up with TRBD1. CDR3 length: 12 amino acids. V lost 8 bases to trimming and J lost 4 bases; unmatched junction nucleotides: 2. Germline CDR1 is LNHDA and CDR2 is SQIVND (reference sequence). CDR3 coding DNA: TGTGCCAGTGCGACAGGGGGAGAGACCCAGTACTTC. It encodes CASATGGETQYF.

The chain uses TRBV5-1 and TRBJ2-1, with 9 bases fitting TRBD2. After removal of 0 bases from V and 6 bases from J, the junction contained 7 bases not matched to a gene. CDR3 length: 16 residues. The germline V gene encodes CDR1 SGHRS and CDR2 YFSETQ. CDR3 residues: CASSLDPSGDLNEQFF. The CDR3 region has the DNA TGCGCCAGCAGCTTGGACCCTAGCGGGGACCTCAATGAGCAGTTCTTC.

The rearrangement joins TRBV18 to TRBJ2-5; D remains ambiguous. The CDR3 has 13 residues. V was cut by 3 bases and J by 4 bases, with 9 bases left in between. Germline V gene data show CDR1 as KGHSH and CDR2 as LQKENI. The DNA of the CDR3 is TGTGCCAGCTCACCGCGTGACCTAGAGACCCAGTACTTC. Residues: CASSPRDLETQYF.

V is TRBV20-1 and J is TRBJ1-1; D uncertain. V lost 5 bases, J lost 6 bases, and 4 bases lay in between. The CDR3 is made up of 9 amino acids. Germline V gene lookup returns CDR1 DFQATT and CDR2 SNEGSKA (reference sequence). CDR3 residues: CSAGPEAFF. Written as DNA, the CDR3 is TGCAGTGCTGGGCCTGAAGCTTTCTTT.

The table lists this clonotype with many counts. The rearrangement links TRBV10-3 to TRBJ2-1, with D perhaps TRBD1 or TRBD2 (5 bases each). V lost 3 bases, J lost 10 bases, and 19 bases lay in between. The CDR3 consists of 15 residues. Germline V gene lookup returns CDR1 ENHRY and CDR2 SYGVKD. The chain's CDR3 is CAISDRRDGLSEQFF. CDR3 bases: TGTGCCATCAGTGACCGCCGGGACGGGTTGTCGGAGCAGTTCTTC.

In this sample, this clonotype turned up many times. The V call is TRBV10-2, the J call TRBJ1-1, with D unresolved. The germline CDR1 and CDR2 sequences are WSHSY and SAAADI. The CDR3 extends over 15 amino acids. Trimming cost V 5 bases and J 4 bases, with 17 bases left between them. CDR3: CASSPPLWGGTEAFF. The CDR3 nucleotides are TGCGCCAGCAGTCCCCCCCTTTGGGGTGGCACTGAAGCTTTCTTT.

The V gene is TRBV6-5, the J gene TRBJ2-7; no reliable D call. The V end was cut by 0 bases, the J end by 0 bases, with 9 bases between. The V gene's germline CDR1 is MNHEY and CDR2 SVGAGI. This CDR3 has 15 residues. The CDR3 DNA reads as TGTGCCAGCAGTTACTCAGCCAGAAGCTCCTACGAGCAGTACGTC. Residues: CASSYSARSSYEQYV.

This clonotype was observed many times. This chain links TRBV4-1 with TRBJ1-1; perhaps TRBD1 as D (6 bases). Germline assignment: CDR1 MGHRA and CDR2 YSYEKL. Trimming removed 3 bases from V and 1 base from J, with 9 bases in between. This CDR3 comprises 14 residues. The CDR3 is CASSQAQGNTEAFF. The CDR3 DNA reads as TGCGCCAGCAGCCAGGCACAGGGGAACACTGAAGCTTTCTTT.